This T cell receptor (beta chain) comes out of a study of T cells after yellow fever vaccination (dated by TCRdb to the late 2010s). With respect to the entire study: Libraries from fractions with low cell numbers were prepared with the SMART-Seq v4 Ultra Low Input RNA kit. Bulk PBMC replicates and cell subsets were isolated from blood drawn at multiple timepoints before and after both primary and secondary immunization. Two healthy male donors made up the cohort, one aged 18 to 29 years and the other aged 30 to 40 years. To track T-cell clones before and after primary and booster YFV17D yellow fever vaccination, bulk TCR alpha and beta repertoires were sequenced longitudinally.

The treatment or condition label of this sample denotes: live attenuated yellow fever vaccine strain. At every blood-draw timepoint, two biological replicates of bulk PBMCs were collected. PBMCs were isolated from peripheral blood using a standard Ficoll-Paque protocol. TriZol was used to extract RNA from bulk PBMCs, CD4 and CD8 fractions, and dextramer-positive and dextramer-negative fractions. The V and J ends are trimmed by 1 base and 3 bases, leaving 12 bases between them. The CDR3 runs 16 residues from the cysteine to the phenylalanine. The CDR3 DNA has 48 bases and is translated from base 1. The germline V gene provides CDR1 ENHRY and CDR2 SYGVKD. Overall study outcomes, separate from this receptor: After the booster, most clones that had expanded after primary vaccination were detected again (around 97% of CD4 and under 90% of CD8), suggesting broad maintenance of memory. FACS-sorted repertoires could contain abundant contaminating clonotypes from the bulk population, so computational filtering was required. A small fraction of clonotypes appeared in both the CD4 and CD8 compartments, likely as a result of convergent recombination. Compared with the primary T-cell response, the secondary T-cell response was faster but weaker, reaching its peak on day 5 rather than on day 15. Only a couple of donors were included in the study, so the extent to which the findings can be generalized is limited.

This clonotype came up a few times. The antigen it binds to is not known. No base qualities exist here, and no much larger clone lies one base off it. The sample was run on an Illumina NovaSeq 6000. TCR cDNA was made using 5'RACE template switching, a step that added a universal primer site and unique molecular identifiers. Priming for cDNA synthesis came from both the TCR alpha and TCR beta constant segments. Library amplification used two PCR steps, and the second PCR step added sample barcodes and sequencing adapters. Sequencing of libraries was performed on Illumina HiSeq 2500 (2x100 bp) or NovaSeq (2x150 bp). In the source study's methods: Reads were demultiplexed and collapsed into UMI consensus sequences with MIGEC, and V(D)J alignment was performed with MiXCR. Vaccine-responding clonotypes were identified with edgeR using replicate PBMC samples, with FDR below 0.01 and a log2 fold change above 5 up to day 15 being required. CD4 or CD8 identity was assigned to each bulk clonotype according to whether the clonotype was present at higher abundance in the sequenced CD4 repertoire or the sequenced CD8 repertoire. TCRdb ran its own pipeline on the public reads, namely fastp trimming at Q25 and MiXCR clone calling, and kept in-frame beta chains. Rows with a matching CDR3 protein are joined into one entry that keeps the most common DNA and genes. TCRdb's processing, not the authors', yielded these V and J calls. Here the sample has around 300,000 distinct CDR3 sequences; roughly 3.9% occur a single time. The leading ten clones occupy approximately 25% of the sample.

The chain is made from TRBV10-3 and TRBJ2-2; a tentative D match to TRBD1 spans 5 bases. The source material was PBMCs, sampled 5 days after the yellow fever booster vaccination. This clonotype originated in a man aged 18-30 years who received the YFV17D yellow fever vaccine. The DNA sequence reads TGTGCCATCAGTGAGTTAGGGGTGACTGACACCGGGGAGCTGTTTTTT. The encoded protein is CAISELGVTDTGELFF.